The TCR beta chain described here comes from a study of vaccination and CD4 T cells after COVID-19. The CDR3 has 14 residues. Germline assignment: CDR1 SGHTA and CDR2 FQGTGA. Trimming pared 5 bases from V and 8 bases from J, leaving 18 bases between. As to this clonotype: The antigen remains unidentified.

The assay that was used to sequence DNA from cultured CD4+ T cells was the Oncomine TCR Beta short-read assay. TCRdb re-derived calls from the PCR reads in MiXCR, one entry per CDR3 protein. The sample gives around 15,000 distinct CDR3 sequences, around three fifths of which show up once; more than 4.5% is in the top ten. Treatment: approximately 11-day PBMC culture with coronavirus spike peptide pools or control peptides (ViraFEST assay). The authors cultured a few million PBMCs per well with 8.5 to 10 IU/ml IL-2 and about 10 ug/ml peptide pools. Material: CD4+ T cells from blood, cultured in vitro, obtained after SARS-CoV-2 vaccination. The chain has TRBV7-3 and TRBJ1-2; TRBD1 is a possible D gene (5 bases). The TCR was taken from a human donor who had recovered from COVID-19. This chain's CDR3 is CASSPQGGVEGYTF. CDR3 DNA sequence: TGTGCCAGCAGCCCACAAGGAGGGGTGGAAGGCTACACCTTC. Combining the CDR3 with reference TRBV7-3 and TRBJ1-2 gives the whole variable domain GAGVSQTPSNKVTEKGKYVELRCDPISGHTALYWYRQSLGQGPEFLIYFQGTGAADDSGLPNDRFFAVRPEGSVSTLKIQRTERGDSAVYLCASSPQGGVEGYTFGSGTRLTVV.